This T cell receptor beta chain was sequenced in a study of blood T cell repertoires in COVID-19 (dated by TCRdb to 2019 to 2021). Study-level background: Samples covering the acute and convalescent phases of COVID-19 were provided by collaborators in the United States, Italy and Spain. The repertoires were released in a freely available public database intended as a resource for research on the immune response to SARS-CoV-2. A de-identified subject ID, COVID-19 status, age in years and sex were almost always included in the sample metadata. The prospective study material was composed of cDNA or gDNA derived from T cells, B-cell-depleted T cells, or PBMCs. Samples were obtained from the ongoing ImmuneRACE study (first 160 participants) and from over a thousand subjects provided by 6 global collaborators. Subjects who had been exposed to COVID-19, were actively infected with it, or had recovered from it provided the deeply sampled blood TCRbeta repertoires that made up the dataset. Where available, HLA class I and class II types were obtained from metadata supplied by the sample provider rather than from assay-based typing. General conclusions and limits of the study: The quantity of clinical and demographic metadata differed by source and by participant and was supplied without curation.

A remark on this clone: Its binding antigen is unknown. No clone much larger than this one lies a single base away; base qualities are absent.

TCRbeta CDR3 regions were amplified from genomic DNA using the immunoSEQ Assay, a bias-controlled multiplex PCR. From the authors' description of their analysis: Nucleated cell counts per sample were estimated from amplification of reference gene primers within the assay. To quantify the absolute abundance of each unique TCRbeta CDR3 rearrangement, sequence reads were collapsed and filtered. For each sample, productive Simpson clonality was calculated by taking the square root of Simpson's diversity index across productive rearrangements. TCRdb re-hosts the immuneACCESS table, in-frame sequences only. Its copies lack some clones; in the studies checked, an unresolved V gene accounts for under half of them, and the cause for the rest is not known. D and trimming were read from the DNA, whereas the V and J calls and clone size are those reported in that table. For this sample there are 70,000 to 75,000 clones; 90% appear just once. The top ten clonotypes cover under 6.5% of the sample.

The collaborating institutions used their own protocols to collect whole blood in K2EDTA tubes. For TCRbeta analysis, collaborators shipped samples as frozen whole blood, isolated PBMCs, or DNA extracted from either of those sample types. The material sequenced was peripheral blood. This receptor was taken from a young woman with acute or convalescent COVID-19.

The CDR3 here reads CASSQGTSRHNEQFF. The bases are TGTGCCAGCAGCCAAGGGACTAGCCGCCACAATGAGCAGTTCTTC. Rearrangement joined TRBV4-2 to TRBJ2-1, and TRBD2 matches 8 of the central bases. Based on the germline V gene, the CDR1 and CDR2 sequences are LGHNA and YNFKEQ. Compared with germline, V lacks 1 base and J lacks 5 bases; bases without a gene match: 4. The CDR3 measures 15 amino acids from cysteine to phenylalanine. The DNA shown is the 45-base CDR3, in frame from base 1.